The 29 T cell receptor beta chains given below trace back to one sample, sequenced in a study of response to subunit inactivated influenza vaccine. TCRdb itself ran the RT-PCR reads through MiXCR, one entry per CDR3 protein. The sample includes roughly 650,000 distinct CDR3 sequences, 15% to 17% seen only once; the top ten take roughly 11%. Specimen: PBMCs from blood, collected roughly 12 days after vaccination. Receptors were obtained from a man over 45 who received an inactivated influenza vaccine.

This clonotype has just a few counts. The chain has TRBV3-1 and TRBJ2-7, with 11 bases matching TRBD2. The germline V gene has CDR1 LGHDT and CDR2 YNNKEL (reference sequence). CDR3 length: 15 residues. Germline trimming cut 5 bases from V and 4 bases from J; bases unmatched to any gene: 7. In nucleotides, the CDR3 is TGTGCCAGCAGCTCGGCTAGCGGGGGGTATTACGAGCAGTACTTC. Translation: CASSSASGGYYEQYF.

In this sample, this clonotype turned up a few times. The DNA of the CDR3 is TGCAGTGCTAGAGATGGACAGGGTAGCTCCTACGAGCAGTACTTC. This codes for CSARDGQGSSYEQYF. The rearrangement joins TRBV20-1 to TRBJ2-7; TRBD1 matches at 8 bases. Losses at the gene ends were 0 bases for V and 0 bases for J; bases not matched to a gene: 4. The CDR3 is 15 amino acids. Germline assignment: CDR1 DFQATT and CDR2 SNEGSKA (reference sequence).

The chain links TRBV4-2 to TRBJ2-3, with TRBD2 as a possible D gene (7 bases). The V and J ends lost 4 bases and 2 bases respectively, with 19 bases between them. Germline loops: CDR1 LGHNA, CDR2 YNFKEQ. This CDR3 is 17 amino acids long. CDR3 sequence (DNA): TGTGCCAGCAGCCCGGGCGATTGGGGGGGCCTCACAGATACGCAGTATTTT. This translates into CASSPGDWGGLTDTQYF.

The DNA of the CDR3 is TGTGCCAGCAGCTTGAAACTAGCGGGCGAGACCCAGTACTTC. Translation gives CASSLKLAGETQYF. This chain connects TRBV5-4 to TRBJ2-5, with 9 positions matching TRBD2. CDR1 is SGHNT and CDR2 is YYREEE in the germline V gene (reference sequence). Trimming took 1 base from V and 5 from J; bases not matched to a gene: 3. CDR3 length: 14 amino acids. Supplemented by reference TRBV5-4 and TRBJ2-5, the full variable domain reads ETGVTQSPTHLIKTRGQQVTLRCSSQSGHNTVSWYQQALGQGPQFIFQYYREEENGRGNFPPRFSGLQFPNYSSELNVNALELDDSALYLCASSLKLAGETQYFGPGTRLLVL.

Details on this clonotype: A read error is possible here, since a much larger clone lies one base away. The rearrangement links TRBV12-3 or TRBV12-4 to TRBJ2-1; D not certain. The CDR3 consists of 12 residues. CDR3 DNA sequence: TGTTCCAGCAGCCGGGTCTACAATGAGCAGTTCTTC. Protein: CSSSRVYNEQFF.

This clonotype was counted only a few times. The chain couples TRBV15 to TRBJ2-1; no reliable D call. The CDR3 is 13 residues long. Deletions cut 0 bases from V and 8 bases from J, with 8 bases between. Germline values: CDR1 LNHNV, CDR2 YYDKDF (reference sequence). DNA of the CDR3: TGTGCCACCAGCAGAGATCCCCGTTATGAGCAGTTCTTC. This translates into CATSRDPRYEQFF.

CDR3 amino acids: CASSRTYQANTGELFF. Here the CDR3 DNA reads TGTGCCAGCAGCCGGACATACCAAGCGAACACCGGGGAGCTGTTTTTT. The V call is TRBV11-3, the J call TRBJ2-2, with D maybe TRBD1 (5 bases). V was pared by 5 bases and J by 0 bases, with 13 bases between. This CDR3 spans 16 amino acids. Germline assignment: CDR1 SGHNT and CDR2 YENEEA.

This clonotype was seen only a few times. The chain is built from TRBV24-1 and TRBJ1-5, with 10 bases that match TRBD1. Unmatched junction bases numbered 8, after V lost 4 bases and J lost 6 bases. This CDR3 is built from 16 residues. CDR1 and CDR2 (germline): KGHDR, SFDVKD. The CDR3 loop is CATSDTGTGVFQPQHF. In nucleotides, the CDR3 is TGTGCCACCAGTGACACCGGGACAGGGGTGTTTCAGCCCCAGCATTTT.

This clonotype was seen a few times. This chain links TRBV6-6 with TRBJ2-1; D call uncertain. There are 12 residues in the CDR3. Germline loops: CDR1 MNHNY, CDR2 SVGAGI (reference sequence). Trimming cost V 5 bases and J 8 bases, with 10 bases left between them. DNA of the CDR3: TGTGCCAGCAGTCGACGTAATCATGAGCAGTTCTTC. Translation gives CASSRRNHEQFF.

The count of this clonotype is one. V and J are TRBV5-4 and TRBJ1-1, with 9 bases matching TRBD1. Trimming cost V 4 bases and J 2 bases; bases outside gene matches: 6. Germline V gene data show CDR1 as SGHNT and CDR2 as YYREEE (reference sequence). This CDR3 region has 15 residues. In nucleotides, the CDR3 is TGTGCCAGCAGCCGCCGGGACAGGGTTAACACTGAAGCTTTCTTT. Encoded protein: CASSRRDRVNTEAFF.

The chain uses TRBV20-1 and TRBJ2-5; no reliable D call. This CDR3 contains 14 residues. Germline loops: CDR1 DFQATT, CDR2 SNEGSKA (reference sequence). V lost 3 bases and J 4 bases, leaving 15 bases between the germline ends. CDR3 protein: CSASSYVGRETQYF. The CDR3, as DNA: TGCAGTGCTAGTAGTTATGTGGGTCGAGAGACCCAGTACTTC.

Written as DNA, the CDR3 is TGCAGTGCTAGTAAGGGGGCAGGGGGACGTGGTGAGCAGTTCTTC. It yields the protein CSASKGAGGRGEQFF. The rearrangement links TRBV20-1 to TRBJ2-1; 7 bases match TRBD1. With V trimmed by 3 bases and J by 9 bases, 14 bases remained unmatched. This CDR3 is built from 15 residues. CDR1 is DFQATT and CDR2 is SNEGSKA in the germline V gene (reference sequence).

As DNA, the CDR3 is TGTGCCAGCAGCCATTCAGGGAACAATCAGCCCCAGCATTTT. Translating gives CASSHSGNNQPQHF. J is TRBJ1-5 and V is TRBV14; perhaps TRBD1 as D (5 bases). The CDR3 is 14 residues long. Germline V gene lookup returns CDR1 SGHDN and CDR2 FVKESK. Deletions cut 3 bases from V and 3 bases from J, with 9 bases between.

This clonotype was observed a handful of times. This chain joins TRBV5-1 and TRBJ2-5; 14 bases fit TRBD2. With 2 bases clipped from V and 5 bases from J, the junction kept 8 bases outside the gene matches. Germline V gene sequence: CDR1 SGHRS, CDR2 YFSETQ. CDR3 length: 17 residues. In DNA form, the CDR3 reads TGCGCCAGCAGCTTCGGACTAGCGGGGGGAACCTCGGAGACCCAGTACTTC. Encoded protein: CASSFGLAGGTSETQYF.

This chain connects TRBV5-6 to TRBJ2-3, with a possible D match to TRBD1 (6 bases). Germline CDR1 is SGHDT and CDR2 is YYEEEE. The CDR3 covers 15 residues. The V and J ends lost 3 bases and 2 bases respectively, with 13 bases between them. Here the CDR3 reads CASSSWTEYTDTQYF. Here the CDR3 DNA reads TGTGCCAGCAGCTCTTGGACAGAATACACAGATACGCAGTATTTT.

This clonotype was found a few times. The chain joins TRBV28 to TRBJ2-3, with 9 bases aligning to TRBD1. The J segment lost 1 base and the V segment lost 5 bases, leaving 13 bases of the junction unmatched. The germline gives CDR1 MDHEN, CDR2 SYDVKM. This CDR3 has 18 residues. The CDR3 region has the DNA TGTGCCAGCAGTACCGACAGGGGGGTCCACAGGGGCACAGATACGCAGTATTTT. Translating it yields CASSTDRGVHRGTDTQYF.

The genes are TRBV6-5 and TRBJ2-1; 7 positions agree with TRBD2. The V gene end was trimmed by 0 bases and the J gene end by 3 bases; junction bases not matched to a gene: 8. Looked up from germline, CDR1 is MNHEY and CDR2 is SVGAGI. The CDR3 sequence is 17 residues long. This CDR3 reads CASSYSAPSGIYNEQFF. CDR3 sequence (DNA): TGTGCCAGCAGTTACTCGGCCCCTAGCGGAATCTACAATGAGCAGTTCTTC.

V is TRBV12-3 or TRBV12-4 and J is TRBJ2-1; TRBD2 matches at 12 bases. V shed 3 bases and J 10 bases; nucleotides not matched to a gene: 4. CDR3 length equals 14 residues. The CDR3 DNA reads TGTGCCAGCAGTTTTCTAGCGGGGGGGGCCGAGCAGTTCTTC. Its protein is CASSFLAGGAEQFF.

V and J are TRBV5-1 and TRBJ2-5; 7 bases match TRBD2. With V trimmed by 3 bases and J by 2 bases, 7 bases remained unmatched. This CDR3 is built from 15 residues. From germline, CDR1 is SGHRS and CDR2 YFSETQ. The CDR3 sequence: CASSSRYGGQETQYF. DNA of the CDR3: TGCGCCAGCAGCTCCCGGTACGGGGGGCAAGAGACCCAGTACTTC.

V usage is TRBV6-5 and J usage is TRBJ2-7, with D possibly being TRBD1 or TRBD2 (5 bases each). Trimming took 2 bases from V and 3 from J, leaving 14 bases between them. This CDR3 has 15 residues. Germline CDR1 reads MNHEY; CDR2 reads SVGAGI. The CDR3 DNA sequence: TGTGCCAGCAGTTACGCCGGGACCCTAAACTACGAGCAGTACTTC. It codes for CASSYAGTLNYEQYF.

This clonotype was seen a handful of times. This rearrangement joins TRBV7-2 to TRBJ1-4, with D possibly TRBD1 on 6 matching bases. Trimming cost V 2 bases and J 3 bases, with 16 bases left between them. Germline-derived CDR1 and CDR2 are SGHTA and FQGNSA. This CDR3 comprises 17 residues. In DNA form, the CDR3 reads TGTGCCAGCAGCTTACACGGGGGCGCAGGCTCTAATGAAAAACTGTTTTTT. Protein: CASSLHGGAGSNEKLFF.

This clonotype came up many times. The chain links TRBV20-1 to TRBJ2-1, with 8 bases lining up with TRBD1. Trimming removed 5 bases from V and 0 bases from J; junction bases left unmatched: 9. The CDR3 totals 16 residues. Germline V gene sequence: CDR1 DFQATT, CDR2 SNEGSKA (reference sequence). The CDR3 spells CSAPGQGHYSYNEQFF. CDR3 DNA: TGCAGTGCTCCAGGACAGGGCCACTACTCCTACAATGAGCAGTTCTTC.

This clonotype was counted between two and nine times. The rearrangement joins TRBV6-2 or TRBV6-3 to TRBJ2-1; no clear D. V was shortened by 5 bases and J by 5 bases, with 10 bases between the two germline ends. CDR3 size: 13 residues. Per germline, CDR1 MNHEY and CDR2 SVGEGT. The CDR3 DNA reads TGTGCCAGCAGTGTTCAACTTCACAATGAGCAGTTCTTC. It yields the protein CASSVQLHNEQFF.

This chain links TRBV9 with TRBJ2-5; 10 bases map to TRBD2. The CDR3 totals 15 residues. The V and J ends lost 6 bases and 5 bases, in that order; junction bases with no gene match: 10. Germline V lookup: CDR1 SGDLS, CDR2 YYNGEE. CDR3 sequence (DNA): TGTGCCAGCACCCGGCTGGATAGCGGGAGGGAGACCCAGTACTTC. Its translation is CASTRLDSGRETQYF.

The V call is TRBV6-1, the J call TRBJ2-1; 8 nucleotides match TRBD2. Germline CDR1 reads MNHNS; CDR2 reads SASEGT. V trimming: 8 bases; J trimming: 0 bases; junction bases outside the gene matches: 6. This CDR3 has 15 residues. The CDR3 bases are TGTGCCAGCGGTATTAGCGGGACCTCCTACAATGAGCAGTTCTTC. This gives the protein CASGISGTSYNEQFF.

This clonotype has only a few counts. This rearrangement joins TRBV5-6 to TRBJ2-2, with D unclear. V was cut by 0 bases and J by 5 bases, with 11 bases left in between. The CDR3 runs 15 residues. Germline values: CDR1 SGHDT, CDR2 YYEEEE. The DNA of the CDR3 is TGTGCCAGCAGCTTGGTAGGCCTCAGAACCGGGGAGCTGTTTTTT. It is translated as CASSLVGLRTGELFF.

This clonotype was found a few times. The chain carries TRBV14 and TRBJ2-5; tentatively, D is TRBD1 or TRBD2 (5 bases each). The V and J ends lost 3 bases and 2 bases respectively, with 13 bases between them. The CDR3 extends over 15 amino acids. The V gene's germline CDR1 is SGHDN and CDR2 FVKESK. The DNA of the CDR3 is TGTGCCAGCAGCCAGAGGGGTCAGATACAAGAGACCCAGTACTTC. This codes for CASSQRGQIQETQYF.

The CDR3 coding sequence is TGCAGTGCTAGGTACGCAAACCTGGCTGAAGCTTTCTTT. It encodes CSARYANLAEAFF. V gene TRBV20-1 combines with J gene TRBJ1-1; no reliable D call. The germline V gene has CDR1 DFQATT and CDR2 SNEGSKA (reference sequence). CDR3 size: 13 residues. The V gene lost 3 bases and the J gene lost 6 bases, with 14 bases spanning the gap.

The chain has TRBV4-1 and TRBJ1-2; D gene unclear. V lost 6 bases and J lost 2, with 16 bases in between. The CDR3 sequence is 15 residues long. Germline CDR1 MGHRA, CDR2 YSYEKL. CDR3 amino acids: CASRPHGVANYGYTF. In nucleotides, the CDR3 is TGCGCCAGCAGACCACATGGGGTAGCCAACTATGGCTACACCTTC.